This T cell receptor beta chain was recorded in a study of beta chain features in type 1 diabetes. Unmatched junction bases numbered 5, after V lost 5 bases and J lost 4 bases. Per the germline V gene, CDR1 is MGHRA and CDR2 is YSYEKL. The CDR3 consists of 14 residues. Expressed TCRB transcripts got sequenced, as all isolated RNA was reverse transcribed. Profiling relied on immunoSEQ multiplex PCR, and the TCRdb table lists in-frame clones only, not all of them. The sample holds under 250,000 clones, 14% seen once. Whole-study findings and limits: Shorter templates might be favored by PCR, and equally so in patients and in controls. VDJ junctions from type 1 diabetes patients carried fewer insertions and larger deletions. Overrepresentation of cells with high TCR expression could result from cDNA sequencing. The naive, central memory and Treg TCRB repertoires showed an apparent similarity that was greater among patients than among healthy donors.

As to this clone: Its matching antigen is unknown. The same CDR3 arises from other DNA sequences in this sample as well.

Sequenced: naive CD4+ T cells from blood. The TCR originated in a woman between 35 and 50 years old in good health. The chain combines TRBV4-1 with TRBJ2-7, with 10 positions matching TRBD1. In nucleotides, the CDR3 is TGCGCCAGCAGCGCACCGGGACAGGGGTACGAGCAGTACTTC. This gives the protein CASSAPGQGYEQYF.